This T cell receptor beta chain was sequenced during a study of blood T cell repertoires in COVID-19. Study as a whole: Sites across the United States, Italy and Spain contributed samples from acute and convalescent COVID-19. From T cells, B-cell-depleted T cells, or PBMCs came the material, which was cDNA or gDNA.

Method: immunoSEQ multiplex PCR; TCRdb's copy keeps in-frame clones and lacks some. The sample includes about 400,000 clones, just under 90% of them seen just once. Enrolled through a virtual design, the participants were between about 18 and 100 years of age and came from 24 US areas. Recovery meant two consecutive negative NP/OP PCR tests, professional clearance, or resolved symptoms. Trimming cost V 1 base and J 4 bases, with 10 bases left between them. This CDR3 has 13 residues. Germline CDR1 SQVTM, CDR2 ANQGSEA. Sequencing used PBMCs or T cells enriched from blood (not recorded which). This chain uses TRBV29-1 with TRBJ1-2; the D gene is possibly TRBD1 (5 bases). The TCR originated in a woman aged 30 to 39 who had recovered from COVID-19. CDR3 loop: CSVEGGGIYGYTF. CDR3 DNA: TGCAGCGTTGAAGGGGGCGGCATCTATGGCTACACCTTC.